This entry describes one T cell receptor beta chain. Its specificity is not known. Sampled blood was obtained at baseline, cycle 4 day 1, and cycle 7 day 1. Data came from immunoSEQ multiplex PCR; TCRdb stores just in-frame clones and leaves some out. Counted here are around 34,000 clones, roughly 87% occurring once; the ten biggest clones make up 36%. The source of the sample is a study of OX40 agonist ivuxolimab in advanced cancers. Study summary: Partial responses, seen in three patients, involved one hepatocellular carcinoma and two cutaneous melanomas. General study findings and limits: Low clonal expansion, among the lowest seen, marked partial responders at 0.1-3.0 mg/kg.

The CDR3 is 15 residues long. Trimming at V came to 4 bases and at J to 0 bases, leaving 3 bases not matched to a gene. CDR1 is SEHNR, CDR2 FQNEAQ, per germline (reference sequence). The specimen comprised CD4+ or CD8+ T cells sorted from blood, sampled in a trial of the OX40 agonist ivuxolimab. The chain is built from TRBV7-9 and TRBJ2-3, with TRBD2 matching over 8 bases. The TCR was taken from an adult with an advanced solid tumor such as melanoma, head and neck, liver or kidney cancer. The CDR3 DNA follows: TGTGCCAGCAGCTCAATAGCGGGGAGCACAGATACGCAGTATTTT. Protein sequence: CASSSIAGSTDTQYF.